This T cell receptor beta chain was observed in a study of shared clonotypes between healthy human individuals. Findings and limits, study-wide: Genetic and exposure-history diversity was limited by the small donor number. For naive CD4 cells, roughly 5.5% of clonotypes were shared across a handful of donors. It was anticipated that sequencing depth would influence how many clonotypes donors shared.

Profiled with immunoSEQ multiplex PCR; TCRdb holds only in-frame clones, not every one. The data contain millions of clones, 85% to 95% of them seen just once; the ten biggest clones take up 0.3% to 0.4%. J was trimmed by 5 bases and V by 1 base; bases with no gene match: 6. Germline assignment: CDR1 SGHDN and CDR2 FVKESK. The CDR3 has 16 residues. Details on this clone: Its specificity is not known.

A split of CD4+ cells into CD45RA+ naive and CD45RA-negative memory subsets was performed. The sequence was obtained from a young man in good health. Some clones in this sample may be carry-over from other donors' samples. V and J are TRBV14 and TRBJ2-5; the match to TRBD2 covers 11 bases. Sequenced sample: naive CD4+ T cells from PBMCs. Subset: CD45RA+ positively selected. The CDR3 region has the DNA TGTGCCAGCAGCCAAGGCGGGACTAGCGGTATGGAGACCCAGTACTTC. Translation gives CASSQGGTSGMETQYF.